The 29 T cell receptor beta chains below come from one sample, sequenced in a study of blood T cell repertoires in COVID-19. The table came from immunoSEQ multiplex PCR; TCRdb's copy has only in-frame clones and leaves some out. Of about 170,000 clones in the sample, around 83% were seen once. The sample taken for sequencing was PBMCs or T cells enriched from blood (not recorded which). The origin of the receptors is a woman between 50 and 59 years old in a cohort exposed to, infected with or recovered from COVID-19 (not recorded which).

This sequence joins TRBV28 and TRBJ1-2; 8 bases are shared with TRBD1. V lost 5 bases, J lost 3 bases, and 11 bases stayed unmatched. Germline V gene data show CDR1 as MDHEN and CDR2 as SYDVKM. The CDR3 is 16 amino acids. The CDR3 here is CASSQPHRGNYYGYTF. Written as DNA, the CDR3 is TGTGCCAGCAGTCAACCCCACAGGGGGAATTACTATGGCTACACCTTC.

CDR3 protein: CAWSQTPGNYEQYF. The CDR3 coding sequence is TGTGCCTGGAGTCAGACCCCAGGAAACTACGAGCAGTACTTC. This rearrangement joins TRBV30 to TRBJ2-7; D unclear. This CDR3 is 14 amino acids long. V lost 2 bases to trimming and J lost 3 bases, with 14 bases between them. The germline V gene has CDR1 GTSNPN and CDR2 SVGIG (reference sequence). Looking up the rest from reference TRBV30 and TRBJ2-7 gives the full variable domain: SQTIHQWPATLVQPVGSPLSLECTVEGTSNPNLYWYRQAAGRGLQLLFYSVGIGQISSEVPQNLSASRPQDRQFILSSKKLLLSDSGFYLCAWSQTPGNYEQYFGPGTRLTVT.

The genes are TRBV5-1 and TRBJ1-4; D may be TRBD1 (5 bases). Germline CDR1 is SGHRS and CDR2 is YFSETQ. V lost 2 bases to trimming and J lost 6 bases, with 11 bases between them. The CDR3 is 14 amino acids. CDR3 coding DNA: TGCGCCAGCAGCTTCGTGGACACAGATGAAAAACTGTTTTTT. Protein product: CASSFVDTDEKLFF.

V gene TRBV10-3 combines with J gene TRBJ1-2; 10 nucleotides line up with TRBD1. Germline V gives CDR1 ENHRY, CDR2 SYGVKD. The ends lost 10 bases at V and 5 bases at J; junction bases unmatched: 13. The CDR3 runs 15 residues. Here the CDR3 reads CASTRGGTGDYGYTF. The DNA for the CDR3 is TGTGCCAGCACTCGTGGTGGGACAGGGGATTATGGCTACACCTTC.

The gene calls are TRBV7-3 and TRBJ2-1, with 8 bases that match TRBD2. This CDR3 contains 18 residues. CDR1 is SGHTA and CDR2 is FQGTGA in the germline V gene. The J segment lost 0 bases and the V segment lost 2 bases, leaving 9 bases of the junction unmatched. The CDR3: CASSLALVSGSSYNEQFF. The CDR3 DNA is TGTGCCAGCAGCTTAGCTTTGGTCAGCGGGAGCTCCTACAATGAGCAGTTCTTC.

CDR3 sequence (DNA): TGTGCCAGCAGTCATACATCCCCTAGCACAGATACGCAGTATTTT. It translates to CASSHTSPSTDTQYF. J is TRBJ2-3 and V is TRBV7-2; D gene uncertain. V gave up 6 bases and J gave up 0 bases, with 13 bases separating them. Germline V lookup: CDR1 SGHTA, CDR2 FQGNSA. The CDR3 spans 15 residues.

The CDR3 nucleotides read TGCGCCAGCAGCCAATCCACGGGCATGGACAGACGAAGCGATACGCAGTATTTT. Protein sequence: CASSQSTGMDRRSDTQYF. The V call is TRBV4-1, the J call TRBJ2-3; a possible D gene is TRBD1 (6 bases). This CDR3 region has 18 residues. Trimming shortened V by 2 bases and J by 6 bases, and 24 bases separated the two germline ends. Germline CDR1 and CDR2: MGHRA and YSYEKL.

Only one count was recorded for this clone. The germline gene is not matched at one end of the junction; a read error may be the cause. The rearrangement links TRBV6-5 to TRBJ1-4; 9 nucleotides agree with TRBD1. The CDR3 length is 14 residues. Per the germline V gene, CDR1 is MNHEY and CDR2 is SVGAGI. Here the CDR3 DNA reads TGCGCCAGCAGCGGGGGACAGGGTCACGAAAAACTGTTTTTT. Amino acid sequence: CASSGGQGHEKLFF.

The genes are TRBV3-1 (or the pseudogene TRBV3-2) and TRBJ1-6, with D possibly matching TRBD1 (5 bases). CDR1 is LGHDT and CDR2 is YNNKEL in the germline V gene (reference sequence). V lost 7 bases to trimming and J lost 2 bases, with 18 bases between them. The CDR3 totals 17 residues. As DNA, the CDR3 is TGTGCCAGCACCGCCGGGGGGTTCCCTACCTATAATTCACCCCTCCACTTT. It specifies CASTAGGFPTYNSPLHF.

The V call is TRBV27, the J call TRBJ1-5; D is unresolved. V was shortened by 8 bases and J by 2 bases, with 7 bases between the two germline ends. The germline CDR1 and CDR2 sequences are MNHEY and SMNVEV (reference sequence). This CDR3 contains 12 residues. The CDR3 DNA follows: TGTGCCAGCCGAGCCGGCAATCAGCCCCAGCATTTT. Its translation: CASRAGNQPQHF.

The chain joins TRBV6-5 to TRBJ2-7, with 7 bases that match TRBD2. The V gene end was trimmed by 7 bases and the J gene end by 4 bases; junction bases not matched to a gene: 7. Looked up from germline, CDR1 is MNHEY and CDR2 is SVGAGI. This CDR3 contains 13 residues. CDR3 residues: CASKREGKYEQYF. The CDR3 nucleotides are TGTGCCAGCAAAAGGGAGGGAAAATACGAGCAGTACTTC.

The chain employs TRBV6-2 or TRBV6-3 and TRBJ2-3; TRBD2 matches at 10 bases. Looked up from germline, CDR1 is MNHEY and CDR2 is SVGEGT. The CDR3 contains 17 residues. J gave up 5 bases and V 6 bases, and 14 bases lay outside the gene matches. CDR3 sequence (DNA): TGTGCCAGCAGCCAAGAGCGGGGGGGCCGTCAGGTAGATACGCAGTATTTT. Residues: CASSQERGGRQVDTQYF.

The CDR3 DNA reads TGTGCCACCAGTGATTTGAGCTTCGGTGTGGAGGAGCAGTTCTTC. It is translated as CATSDLSFGVEEQFF. The V gene is TRBV24-1, the J gene TRBJ2-1, with D hard to call. V was clipped by 0 bases and J by 10 bases, with 15 bases between them. Germline V gene data show CDR1 as KGHDR and CDR2 as SFDVKD. This CDR3 is built from 15 residues.

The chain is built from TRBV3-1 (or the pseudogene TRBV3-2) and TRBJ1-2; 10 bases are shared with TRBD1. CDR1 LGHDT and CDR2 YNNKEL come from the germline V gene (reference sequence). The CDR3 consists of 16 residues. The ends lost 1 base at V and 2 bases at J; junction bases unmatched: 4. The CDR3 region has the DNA TGTGCCAGCAGCCAAGTGGGGGGACAGGGGAACTATGGCTACACCTTC. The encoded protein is CASSQVGGQGNYGYTF.

The CDR3 coding sequence is TGTGCCAGCAGCTCGACAGGGGTTAATGAAAAACTGTTTTTT. Its protein is CASSSTGVNEKLFF. J is TRBJ1-4 and V is TRBV7-2, with 8 bases lining up with TRBD1. V lost 4 bases, J lost 4 bases, and 2 bases stayed unmatched. The CDR3 extends over 14 amino acids. CDR1 and CDR2 (germline): SGHTA, FQGNSA.

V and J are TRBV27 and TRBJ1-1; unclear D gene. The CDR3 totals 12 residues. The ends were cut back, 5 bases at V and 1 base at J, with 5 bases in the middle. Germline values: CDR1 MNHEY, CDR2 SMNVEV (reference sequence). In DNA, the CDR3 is TGTGCCAGCAGTCCGGGGAACACTGAAGCTTTCTTT. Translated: CASSPGNTEAFF.

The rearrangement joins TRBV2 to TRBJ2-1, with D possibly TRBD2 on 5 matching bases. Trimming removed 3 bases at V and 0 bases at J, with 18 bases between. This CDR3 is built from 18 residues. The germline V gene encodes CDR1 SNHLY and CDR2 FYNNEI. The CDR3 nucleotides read TGTGCCAGCAGTGATAGTCGGACTTCATCGAGCTCCTACAATGAGCAGTTCTTC. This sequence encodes CASSDSRTSSSSYNEQFF.

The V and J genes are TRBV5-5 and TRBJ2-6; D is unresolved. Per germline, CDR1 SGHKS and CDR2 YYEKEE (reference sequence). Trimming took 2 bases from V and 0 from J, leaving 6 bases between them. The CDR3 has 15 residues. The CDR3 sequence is CASSLVYSGANVLTF. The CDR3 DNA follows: TGTGCCAGCAGCTTAGTCTACTCTGGGGCCAACGTCCTGACTTTC.

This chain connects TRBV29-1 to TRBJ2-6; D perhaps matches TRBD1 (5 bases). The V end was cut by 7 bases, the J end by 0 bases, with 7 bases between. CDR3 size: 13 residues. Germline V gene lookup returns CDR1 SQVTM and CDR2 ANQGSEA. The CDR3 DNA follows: TGCAGCGCCAGGGACTCTGGGGCCAACGTCCTGACTTTC. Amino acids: CSARDSGANVLTF.

The CDR3 here is CASSTGTGLGYTF. Written as DNA, the CDR3 is TGTGCCAGCAGCACCGGGACAGGGCTTGGCTACACCTTC. The genes are TRBV5-4 and TRBJ1-2, with TRBD1 identical over 9 bases. Looked up from germline, CDR1 is SGHNT and CDR2 is YYREEE (reference sequence). The CDR3 spans 13 residues. V shed 4 bases and J 7 bases; nucleotides not matched to a gene: 5.

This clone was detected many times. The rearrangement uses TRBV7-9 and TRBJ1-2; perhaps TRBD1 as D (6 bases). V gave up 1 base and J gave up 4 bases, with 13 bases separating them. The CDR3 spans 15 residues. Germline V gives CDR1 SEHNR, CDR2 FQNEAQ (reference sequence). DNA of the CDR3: TGTGCCAGCAGCTTAGTCATCCAGGGGTCCTATGGCTACACCTTC. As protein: CASSLVIQGSYGYTF.

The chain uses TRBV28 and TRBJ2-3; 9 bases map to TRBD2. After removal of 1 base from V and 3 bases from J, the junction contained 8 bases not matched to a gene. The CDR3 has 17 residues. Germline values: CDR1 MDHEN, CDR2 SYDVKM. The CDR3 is CASSLSRGRARTDTQYF. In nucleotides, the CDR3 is TGTGCCAGCAGTTTATCTCGCGGGAGGGCGAGAACAGATACGCAGTATTTT.

In DNA form, the CDR3 reads TGTGCCAGCTCACCTGTCCCTAGCGGGAACACCGGGGAGCTGTTTTTT. It codes for CASSPVPSGNTGELFF. V usage is TRBV18 and J usage is TRBJ2-2; TRBD2 matches 7 bases. After removal of 3 bases from V and 1 base from J, the junction contained 5 bases not matched to a gene. Germline loops: CDR1 KGHSH, CDR2 LQKENI. There are 16 residues in the CDR3.

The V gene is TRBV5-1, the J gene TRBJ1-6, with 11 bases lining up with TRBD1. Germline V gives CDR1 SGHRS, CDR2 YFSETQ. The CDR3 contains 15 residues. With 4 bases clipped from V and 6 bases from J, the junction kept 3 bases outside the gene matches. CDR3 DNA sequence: TGCGCCAGCAGCCTAGGGACAGGGGGTAATTCACCCCTCCACTTT. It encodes CASSLGTGGNSPLHF.

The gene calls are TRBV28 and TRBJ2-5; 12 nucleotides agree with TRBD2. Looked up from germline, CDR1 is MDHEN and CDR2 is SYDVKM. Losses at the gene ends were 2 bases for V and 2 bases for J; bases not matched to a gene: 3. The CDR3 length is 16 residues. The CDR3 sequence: CASSLQLAGGQETQYF. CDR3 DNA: TGTGCCAGCAGTTTACAGCTAGCGGGGGGGCAAGAGACCCAGTACTTC.

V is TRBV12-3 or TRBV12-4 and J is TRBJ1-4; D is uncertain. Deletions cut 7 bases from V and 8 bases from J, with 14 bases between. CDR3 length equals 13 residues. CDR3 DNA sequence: TGTGCCAGCAAACGAGGTCTACGGGAAAAACTGTTTTTT. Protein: CASKRGLREKLFF.

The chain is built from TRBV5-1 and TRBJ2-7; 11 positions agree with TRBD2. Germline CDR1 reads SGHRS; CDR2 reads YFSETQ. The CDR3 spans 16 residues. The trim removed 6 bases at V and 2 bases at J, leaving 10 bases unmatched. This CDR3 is CASTPSKTSGAYEQYF. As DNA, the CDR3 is TGCGCCAGCACGCCCTCCAAGACTAGCGGGGCCTACGAGCAGTACTTC.

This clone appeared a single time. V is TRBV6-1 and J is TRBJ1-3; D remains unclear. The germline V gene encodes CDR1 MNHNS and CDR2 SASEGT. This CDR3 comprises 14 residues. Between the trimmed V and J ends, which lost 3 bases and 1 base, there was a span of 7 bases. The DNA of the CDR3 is TGTGCCAGCAGTGATCTGTATTCTGGAAACACCATATATTTT. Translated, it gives CASSDLYSGNTIYF.

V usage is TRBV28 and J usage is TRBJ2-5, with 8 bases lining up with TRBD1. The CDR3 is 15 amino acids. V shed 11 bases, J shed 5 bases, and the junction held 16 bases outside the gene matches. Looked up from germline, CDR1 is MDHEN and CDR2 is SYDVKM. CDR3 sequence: CAAGRAGGGGETQYF. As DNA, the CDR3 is TGTGCCGCCGGGCGGGCAGGGGGCGGCGGGGAGACCCAGTACTTC.